This is a list of T cell receptor beta chains from one sample in a study of neurological immune-mediated disorders. TCRdb re-analysed the 5' RACE reads in MiXCR, keeping a single row per CDR3 protein. The table has approximately 100,000 distinct CDR3 sequences, 3.5% seen once; the top ten hold around 6%. Sequencing was done on a sample of PBMCs. All receptors come from a young woman with multiple sclerosis. Each CDR3 is given without its conserved first and last residue. D genes are given only for firm matches.

SVNVAGGYEQY | 11 | TRBV29-1 | TRBD2
ASSMTSGDYNEQF | 13 | TRBV19 | TRBD2
ASSQVVGRSGYT | 12 | TRBV3-1 | -
ASSLVEEITEAF | 12 | TRBV7-9 | -
ASSLFGGTGVEKLF | 14 | TRBV7-6 | TRBD1
ASSQVGGLGRETQY | 14 | TRBV4-3 | -
ASSFALNYGYT | 11 | TRBV7-9 | -
ASSLEVLTGGYGYT | 14 | TRBV28 | TRBD1
ASSGGAPDTQY | 11 | TRBV19 | TRBD2
ASSAYRGHTEAF | 12 | TRBV7-9 | TRBD1
SARDHRSSGGEQY | 13 | TRBV20-1 | -
ASSENWGVEQETQY | 14 | TRBV2 | -
ASRLNPGNEKLF | 12 | TRBV12-3/TRBV12-4 | -
ASSLARAPYEQY | 12 | TRBV5-4 | -
ASSISVSTEAF | 11 | TRBV19 | -
SAPSGLGNEQF | 11 | TRBV20-1 | TRBD2
ASSEVGGGAVEQF | 13 | TRBV6-1 | TRBD2
ASSHTLREGYT | 11 | TRBV12-3/TRBV12-4 | -
SARPVGGQGSPDTQY | 15 | TRBV20-1 | -
SAMNTEAF | 8 | TRBV20-1 | -
ASSQPGAGEAF | 11 | TRBV27 | -
SARGGRVATDTQY | 13 | TRBV20-1 | -
ASSLGTGSFGYT | 12 | TRBV12-3/TRBV12-4 | TRBD1
SGANNEQF | 8 | TRBV29-1 | -
ASSTTGTEHSGANVLT | 16 | TRBV6-2/TRBV6-3 | -
ASSLRTGGTEAF | 12 | TRBV7-2 | TRBD1
ASSSGQAPYEQY | 12 | TRBV5-1 | TRBD1
ASSSQGLASATQY | 13 | TRBV7-8 | TRBD2
ASLPYYEQY | 9 | TRBV7-2 | -
SATGTGGTGELF | 12 | TRBV20-1 | TRBD1
SARDPFGPGTEAF | 13 | TRBV20-1 | -
ASSQSAILTLNTEAF | 15 | TRBV16 | -
ASSGGGLGDTQY | 12 | TRBV2 | -
ASSLQGQNTGELF | 13 | TRBV7-3 | -
SARAGTDPDTQY | 12 | TRBV20-1 | TRBD1
SARRDRGDGTQY | 12 | TRBV20-1 | TRBD1
ASSYEQGGVRTEAF | 14 | TRBV6-2/TRBV6-3 | TRBD1
ASSLSLNTGELF | 12 | TRBV12-3/TRBV12-4 | -
SAWGLLNTEAF | 11 | TRBV20-1 | -